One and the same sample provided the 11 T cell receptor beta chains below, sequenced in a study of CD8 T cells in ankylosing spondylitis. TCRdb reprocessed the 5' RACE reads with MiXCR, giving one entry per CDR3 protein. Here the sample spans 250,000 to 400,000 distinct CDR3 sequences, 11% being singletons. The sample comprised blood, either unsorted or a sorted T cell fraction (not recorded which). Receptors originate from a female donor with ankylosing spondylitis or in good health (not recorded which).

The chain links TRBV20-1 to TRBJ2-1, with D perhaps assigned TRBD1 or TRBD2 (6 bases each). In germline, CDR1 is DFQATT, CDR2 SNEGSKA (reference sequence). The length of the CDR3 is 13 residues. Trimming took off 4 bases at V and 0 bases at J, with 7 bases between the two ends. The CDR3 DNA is TGCAGTGCTAAGGGGGGCTCCTACAATGAGCAGTTCTTC. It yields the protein CSAKGGSYNEQFF.

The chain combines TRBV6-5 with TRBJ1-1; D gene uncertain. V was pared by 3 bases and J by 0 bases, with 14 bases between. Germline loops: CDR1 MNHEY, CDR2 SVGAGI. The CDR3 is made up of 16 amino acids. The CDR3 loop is CASSYSPIGVNTEAFF. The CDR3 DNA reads TGTGCCAGCAGTTATTCTCCAATAGGAGTGAACACTGAAGCTTTCTTT.

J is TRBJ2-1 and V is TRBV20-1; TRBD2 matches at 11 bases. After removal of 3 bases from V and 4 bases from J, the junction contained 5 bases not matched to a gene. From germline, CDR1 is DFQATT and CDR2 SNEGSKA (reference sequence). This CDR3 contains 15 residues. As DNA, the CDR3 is TGCAGTGCTAGGCCGGGGACTAGCGGATACAATGAGCAGTTCTTC. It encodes CSARPGTSGYNEQFF.

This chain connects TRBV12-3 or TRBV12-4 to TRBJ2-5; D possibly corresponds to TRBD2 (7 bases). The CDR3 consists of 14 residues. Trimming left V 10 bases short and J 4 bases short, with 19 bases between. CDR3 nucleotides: TGTGCCACCAGGGGCGGGCCGGGGGGAGAGACCCAGTACTTC. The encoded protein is CATRGGPGGETQYF.

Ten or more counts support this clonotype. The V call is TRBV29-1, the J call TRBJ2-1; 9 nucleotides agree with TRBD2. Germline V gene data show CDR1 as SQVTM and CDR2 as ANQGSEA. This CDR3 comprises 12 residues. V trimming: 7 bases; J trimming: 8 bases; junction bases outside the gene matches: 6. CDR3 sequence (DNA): TGCAGCGCTCGGCGGGGGGGACATGAGCAGTTCTTC. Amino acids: CSARRGGHEQFF.

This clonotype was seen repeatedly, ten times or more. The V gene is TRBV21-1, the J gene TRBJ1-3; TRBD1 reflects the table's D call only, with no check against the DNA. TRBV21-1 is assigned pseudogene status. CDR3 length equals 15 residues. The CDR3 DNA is TGTGCCAGCAGCAAAGCGGACAGGGCTAGAAACACCATATATTTT. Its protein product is CASSKADRARNTIYF.

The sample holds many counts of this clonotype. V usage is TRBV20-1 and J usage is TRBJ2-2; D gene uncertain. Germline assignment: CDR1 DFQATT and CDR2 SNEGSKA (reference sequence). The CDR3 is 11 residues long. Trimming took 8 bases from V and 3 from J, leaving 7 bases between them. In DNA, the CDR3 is TGCAGTCTCCGGGACACCGGGGAGCTGTTTTTT. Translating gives CSLRDTGELFF.

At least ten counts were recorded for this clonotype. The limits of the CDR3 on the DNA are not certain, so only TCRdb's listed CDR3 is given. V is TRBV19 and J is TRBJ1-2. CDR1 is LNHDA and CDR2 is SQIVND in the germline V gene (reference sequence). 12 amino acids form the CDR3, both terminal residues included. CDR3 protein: CATWEVLYGCTF.

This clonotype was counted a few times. CDR3 in amino acids: CASSSRAAGGDTQYF. The CDR3 coding sequence is TGCGCCAGCAGCTCGCGGGCCGCAGGCGGGGATACGCAGTATTTT. This sequence joins TRBV5-1 and TRBJ2-3; a weak D match, TRBD2 (5 bases). CDR3 length equals 15 residues. V was cut by 3 bases and J by 6 bases, with 17 bases left in between. The V gene's germline CDR1 is SGHRS and CDR2 YFSETQ.

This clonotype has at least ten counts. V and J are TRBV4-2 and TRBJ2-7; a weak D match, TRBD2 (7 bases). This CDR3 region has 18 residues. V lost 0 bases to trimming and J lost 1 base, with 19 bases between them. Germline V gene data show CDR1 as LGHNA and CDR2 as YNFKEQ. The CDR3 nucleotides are TGTGCCAGCAGCCAAGAGGAAATAGGGGGAGGGCTATCCTACGAGCAGTACTTC. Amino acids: CASSQEEIGGGLSYEQYF.

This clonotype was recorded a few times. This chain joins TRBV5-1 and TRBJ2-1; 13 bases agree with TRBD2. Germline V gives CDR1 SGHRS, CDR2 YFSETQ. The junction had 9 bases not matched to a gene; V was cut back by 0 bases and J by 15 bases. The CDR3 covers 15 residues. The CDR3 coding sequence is TGCGCCAGCAGCTTGGCTGGACTAGCGGGGGAGGTCCGGTTCTTC. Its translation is CASSLAGLAGEVRFF.